This entry lists 20 T cell receptor beta chains sequenced from one sample in a study of cytomegalovirus exposure and HLA in healthy donors. The assay was immunoSEQ multiplex PCR, and TCRdb's table has in-frame clones only and misses some. This sample has tens of thousands of clones, with 94% found just once. What was sequenced was PBMCs. These receptors came from a woman younger than 30 in good health and CMV-seronegative.

J is TRBJ1-5 and V is TRBV18, with 7 bases that match TRBD1. V trimming: 4 bases; J trimming: 14 bases; junction bases outside the gene matches: 11. The CDR3 is 13 residues long. Germline-derived CDR1 and CDR2 are KGHSH and LQKENI. CDR3 coding DNA: TGTGCCAGCTCACGGGACTCCGGGACAGTTAAGCATTTT. It is translated as CASSRDSGTVKHF.

V is TRBV5-6 and J is TRBJ2-7; 8 bases line up with TRBD1. Germline CDR1 is SGHDT and CDR2 is YYEEEE. CDR3 length: 14 amino acids. J lost 3 bases, V lost 3 bases, and 5 bases had no gene match. The CDR3 spells CASSWTGLRYEQYF. The DNA of the CDR3 is TGTGCCAGCAGCTGGACAGGGCTTCGCTACGAGCAGTACTTC.

The chain employs TRBV18 and TRBJ2-5; weak D call: TRBD2 (7 bases). V dropped 0 bases and J dropped 4 bases, with 12 bases sitting between them. The CDR3 has 15 residues. The germline V gene encodes CDR1 KGHSH and CDR2 LQKENI. The CDR3 sequence is CASSPPLGGRETQYF. CDR3 DNA: TGTGCCAGCTCACCACCTCTCGGGGGGCGAGAGACCCAGTACTTC.

The CDR3 loop reads CASSRYTGQGTSYEQYF. The CDR3 nucleotides are TGTGCCAGCAGTCGCTACACTGGACAGGGGACGTCCTACGAGCAGTACTTC. The chain has TRBV28 and TRBJ2-7, with 9 nucleotides matching TRBD1. The CDR3 is made up of 17 amino acids. Unmatched junction bases numbered 12, after V lost 5 bases and J lost 1 base. Germline assignment: CDR1 MDHEN and CDR2 SYDVKM.

This rearrangement joins TRBV2 to TRBJ1-5, with 7 nucleotides matching TRBD1. This CDR3 contains 16 residues. The germline CDR1 and CDR2 sequences are SNHLY and FYNNEI. Trimming at V came to 4 bases and at J to 2 bases, leaving 8 bases not matched to a gene. CDR3 sequence reads: CASSGSGGVGNQPQHF. CDR3 DNA sequence: TGTGCCAGCAGTGGGTCAGGGGGTGTCGGCAATCAGCCCCAGCATTTT.

The CDR3 here is CASSSGSYNEQFF. CDR3 nucleotide sequence: TGTGCCAGCAGCAGCGGGAGTTACAATGAGCAGTTCTTC. The rearrangement uses TRBV2 and TRBJ2-1; 8 bases are shared with TRBD2. This CDR3 is built from 13 residues. The germline V gene has CDR1 SNHLY and CDR2 FYNNEI. With V trimmed by 6 bases and J by 4 bases, 2 bases remained unmatched.

The rearrangement joins TRBV27 to TRBJ2-1; D might be TRBD2 (6 bases). This CDR3 comprises 13 residues. V was shortened by 2 bases and J by 6 bases, with 8 bases between the two germline ends. CDR1 is MNHEY and CDR2 is SMNVEV in the germline V gene (reference sequence). The CDR3 spells CASSLRGGNEQFF. The CDR3 region has the DNA TGTGCCAGCAGTTTAAGGGGAGGCAATGAGCAGTTCTTC.

The rearrangement links TRBV13 to TRBJ2-7, with 12 bases fitting TRBD2. Looked up from germline, CDR1 is PRHDT and CDR2 is FYEKMQ (reference sequence). This CDR3 has 20 residues. V was clipped by 1 base and J by 6 bases; unmatched bases: 19. The CDR3 nucleotides are TGTGCCAGCAGCTTAGCGTCGATTCTAGCGGGGGGGCCCAGAGTAGGCGAGCAGTACTTC. Protein: CASSLASILAGGPRVGEQYF. The full variable domain, completed using reference TRBV13 and TRBJ2-7, is AAGVIQSPRHLIKEKRETATLKCYPIPRHDTVYWYQQGPGQDPQFLISFYEKMQSDKGSIPDRFSAQQFSDYHSELNMSSLELGDSALYFCASSLASILAGGPRVGEQYFGPGTRLTVT.

Here the CDR3 DNA reads TGTGCCAGCAGGAGACAGGGCTACGAGCAGTACTTC. Encoded protein: CASRRQGYEQYF. The rearrangement links TRBV7-9 to TRBJ2-7; 7 bases are shared with TRBD1. Germline CDR1 SEHNR, CDR2 FQNEAQ (reference sequence). J lost 3 bases, V lost 6 bases, and 2 bases had no gene match. The CDR3 sequence is 12 residues long.

The chain links TRBV5-5 to TRBJ2-2, with D unclear. V was shortened by 0 bases and J by 3 bases, with 12 bases between the two germline ends. The CDR3 has 16 residues. Per germline, CDR1 SGHKS and CDR2 YYEKEE (reference sequence). The CDR3 DNA is TGTGCCAGCAGCTTGGCCGCTGTTGGCCACACCGGGGAGCTGTTTTTT. The encoded protein is CASSLAAVGHTGELFF.

The DNA for the CDR3 is TGTGCCAGCAGCGCCCAAGGGACAGGGAGAGAGCAGTACTTC. Protein sequence: CASSAQGTGREQYF. The chain recombines TRBV2 with TRBJ2-7; 9 bases map to TRBD1. V was pared by 6 bases and J by 7 bases, with 10 bases of the junction left unmatched. Germline assignment: CDR1 SNHLY and CDR2 FYNNEI. The CDR3 is made up of 14 amino acids. Drawing the rest from reference TRBV2 and TRBJ2-7, the complete variable domain is EPEVTQTPSHQVTQMGQEVILRCVPISNHLYFYWYRQILGQKVEFLVSFYNNEISEKSEIFDDQFSVERPDGSNFTLKIRSTKLEDSAMYFCASSAQGTGREQYFGPGTRLTVT.

The chain recombines TRBV7-2 with TRBJ2-3; D might be TRBD2 (6 bases). The length of the CDR3 is 17 residues. Germline assignment: CDR1 SGHTA and CDR2 FQGNSA. V lost 5 bases and J lost 3, with 21 bases in between. The DNA for the CDR3 is TGTGCCAGCAGCCCAATTTACTCGGGGGACCGAACAGATACGCAGTATTTT. Its translation is CASSPIYSGDRTDTQYF.

The chain carries TRBV10-3 and TRBJ1-1; D is uncertain. The V gene lost 6 bases and the J gene lost 0 bases, with 11 bases spanning the gap. The CDR3 contains 14 residues. Germline V gene sequence: CDR1 ENHRY, CDR2 SYGVKD. In DNA, the CDR3 is TGTGCCATCAGGGGAGGAGCAATGAACACTGAAGCTTTCTTT. Translated, it gives CAIRGGAMNTEAFF.

The chain is built from TRBV11-2 and TRBJ2-2; 8 bases line up with TRBD2. From germline, CDR1 is SGHAT and CDR2 FQNNGV. With V trimmed by 5 bases and J by 6 bases, 8 bases remained unmatched. The CDR3 sequence is 15 residues long. CDR3: CASSAGLGAAGELFF. CDR3 DNA: TGTGCCAGCAGCGCGGGACTAGGGGCCGCCGGGGAGCTGTTTTTT.

V and J are TRBV30 and TRBJ2-1, with 7 bases aligning to TRBD2. CDR1 is GTSNPN and CDR2 is SVGIG in the germline V gene (reference sequence). The V segment lost 2 bases and the J segment 2 bases; nucleotides outside the gene matches: 3. The CDR3 has 14 amino acids. The CDR3 nucleotides are TGTGCCTGGAGTATCAGCGGGGCCTACAATGAGCAGTTCTTC. Protein: CAWSISGAYNEQFF.

The rearrangement uses TRBV6-5 and TRBJ1-3, with 7 bases fitting TRBD1. CDR3 length: 16 amino acids. Losses at the gene ends were 0 bases for V and 0 bases for J; bases not matched to a gene: 2. CDR1 is MNHEY and CDR2 is SVGAGI in the germline V gene. For the CDR3, the DNA is TGTGCCAGCAGTTACTCAGGGACAGACTCTGGAAACACCATATATTTT. It specifies CASSYSGTDSGNTIYF.

This chain connects TRBV7-2 to TRBJ2-7; 8 nucleotides agree with TRBD2. After removal of 6 bases from V and 3 bases from J, the junction contained 7 bases not matched to a gene. Germline V gene sequence: CDR1 SGHTA, CDR2 FQGNSA. The CDR3 covers 14 residues. The CDR3 DNA reads as TGTGCCAGCAGTTCAGCGGGGGATATCTACGAGCAGTACTTC. This codes for CASSSAGDIYEQYF.

The chain has TRBV6-5 and TRBJ2-5; TRBD2 agrees at 8 bases. CDR1 and CDR2 (germline): MNHEY, SVGAGI. The CDR3 totals 15 residues. V was clipped by 2 bases and J by 5 bases; unmatched bases: 7. CDR3 DNA: TGTGCCAGCAGTTACCGCGGGGGGTCGTGGGAGACCCAGTACTTC. This encodes CASSYRGGSWETQYF.

CDR3 protein: CASSSLERGAVISYEQYF. The CDR3 nucleotides are TGTGCCAGCAGCTCTCTCGAGCGGGGGGCTGTTATTTCCTACGAGCAGTACTTC. V is TRBV7-2 and J is TRBJ2-7; 9 nucleotides agree with TRBD2. Losses at the gene ends were 4 bases for V and 1 base for J; bases not matched to a gene: 14. The CDR3 extends over 18 amino acids. Germline V lookup: CDR1 SGHTA, CDR2 FQGNSA.

The DNA for the CDR3 is TGTGCCATCAGTGAGTCGGAGGCTAGCGGGGACCACAATGAGCAGTTCTTC. Its translation: CAISESEASGDHNEQFF. V gene TRBV10-3 combines with J gene TRBJ2-1; 9 nucleotides agree with TRBD2. The length of the CDR3 is 17 residues. Looked up from germline, CDR1 is ENHRY and CDR2 is SYGVKD. The ends lost 0 bases at V and 5 bases at J; junction bases unmatched: 8.